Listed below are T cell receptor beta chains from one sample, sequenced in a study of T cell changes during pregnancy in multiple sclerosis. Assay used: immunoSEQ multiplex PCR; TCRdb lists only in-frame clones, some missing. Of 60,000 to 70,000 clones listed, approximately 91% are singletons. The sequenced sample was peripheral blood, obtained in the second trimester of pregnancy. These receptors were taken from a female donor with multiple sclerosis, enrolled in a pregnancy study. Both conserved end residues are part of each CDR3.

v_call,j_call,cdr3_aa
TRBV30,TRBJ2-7,CAWALQGVISYEQYF
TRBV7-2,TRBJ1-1,CASSLWMGGRVNTEAFF
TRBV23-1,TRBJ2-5,CASSRRLGDVYQETQYF
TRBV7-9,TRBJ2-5,CASSLDPGSQETQYF
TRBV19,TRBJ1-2,CASSMWQGGYGYTF
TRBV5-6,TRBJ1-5,CASSPGGASNQPQHF
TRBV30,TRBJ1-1,CAWSRDSGNTEAFF
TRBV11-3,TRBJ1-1,CASSPGRNTEAFF
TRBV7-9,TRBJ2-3,CASSFGGGGTDTQYF
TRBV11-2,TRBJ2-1,CASSITRTSGNNEQFF
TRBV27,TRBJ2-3,CASRRGDIADTQYF
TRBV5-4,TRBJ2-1,CASSWRVGNEQFF
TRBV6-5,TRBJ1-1,CASSDRSRMNTEAFF
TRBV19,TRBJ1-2,CASSLQGARNYGYTF
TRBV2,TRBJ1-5,CASSQTGNGQPQHF
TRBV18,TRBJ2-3,CASSPKQGPGLANDTQYF